This TCR beta chain came from a study of blood T cell repertoires in COVID-19. Study at large: Collection of acute and convalescent COVID-19 samples took place in the United States, Italy and Spain. PBMCs, B-cell-depleted T cells, or T cells were the source of the cDNA or gDNA that made up the material.

Libraries were prepared by immunoSEQ multiplex PCR; TCRdb keeps only in-frame clonotypes and omits some of them. Altogether 30,000 to 40,000 clones are present, around 84% being singletons, with the ten largest covering over 55%. The germline CDR1 and CDR2 sequences are LNHDA and SQIVND (reference sequence). The CDR3 spans 16 residues. The ends were cut back, 5 bases at V and 3 bases at J, with 19 bases in the middle. This TCR derives from a man between 65 and 80 years old with acute or convalescent COVID-19. The genes are TRBV19 and TRBJ1-2; no reliable D call. The sequencing input was peripheral blood. CDR3 sequence: CASSPGILESHYGYTF. The CDR3 DNA is TGTGCCAGTAGTCCCGGGATCCTAGAGAGTCACTATGGCTACACCTTC.